This T cell receptor beta chain comes out of a study of shared clonotypes between healthy human individuals. Naive-designated CD8 cells lacked CD45RO, were positively enriched for CCR7, and omitted terminally differentiated effector memory CD45RA+ cells. Libraries were prepared by immunoSEQ multiplex PCR; TCRdb keeps only in-frame clonotypes and omits some of them. This table has about 2 million clones, approximately 94% appearing once. The CDR3 spans 13 residues. Germline CDR1 reads MNHEY; CDR2 reads SMNVEV (reference sequence). V was shortened by 8 bases and J by 3 bases, with 11 bases between the two germline ends.

The receptor was derived from a young man in good health. Sequencing was carried out using naive CD8+ T cells sorted from blood. V is TRBV27 and J is TRBJ2-4; no reliable D call. The CDR3 here is CASGYSYKNIQYF. In nucleotides, the CDR3 is TGTGCCAGCGGATACAGCTACAAAAACATTCAGTACTTC.